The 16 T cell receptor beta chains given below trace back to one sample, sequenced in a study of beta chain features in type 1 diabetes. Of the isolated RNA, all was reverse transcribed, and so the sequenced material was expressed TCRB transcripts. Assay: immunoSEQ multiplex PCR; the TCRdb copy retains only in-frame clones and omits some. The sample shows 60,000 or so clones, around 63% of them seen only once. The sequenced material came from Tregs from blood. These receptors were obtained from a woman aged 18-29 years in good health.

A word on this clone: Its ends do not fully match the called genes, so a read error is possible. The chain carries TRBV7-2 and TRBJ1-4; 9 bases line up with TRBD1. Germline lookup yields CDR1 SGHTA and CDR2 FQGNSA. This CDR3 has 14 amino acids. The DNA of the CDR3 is TGCGCCAGCAGCAACAGGGGGCGAGGTGAAAAACTGTTTTTT. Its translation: CASSNRGRGEKLFF.

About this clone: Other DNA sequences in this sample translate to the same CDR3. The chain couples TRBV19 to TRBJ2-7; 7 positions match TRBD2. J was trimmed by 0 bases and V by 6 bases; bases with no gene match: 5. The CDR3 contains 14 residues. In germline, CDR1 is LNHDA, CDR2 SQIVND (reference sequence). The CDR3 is CASSRGGSSYEQYF. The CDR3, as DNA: TGTGCCAGTAGCCGAGGCGGGAGCTCCTACGAGCAGTACTTC.

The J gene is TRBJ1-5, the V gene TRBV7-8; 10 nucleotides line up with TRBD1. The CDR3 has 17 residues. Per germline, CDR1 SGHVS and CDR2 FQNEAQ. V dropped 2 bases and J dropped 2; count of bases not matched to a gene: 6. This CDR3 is CASSLRDRGTGNQPQHF. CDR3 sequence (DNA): TGTGCCAGCAGCTTAAGGGACAGGGGTACAGGCAATCAGCCCCAGCATTTT.

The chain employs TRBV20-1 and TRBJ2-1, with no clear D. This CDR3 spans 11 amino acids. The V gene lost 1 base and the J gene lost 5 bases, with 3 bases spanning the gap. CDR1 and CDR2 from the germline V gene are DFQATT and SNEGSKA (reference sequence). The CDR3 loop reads CSARGDNEQFF. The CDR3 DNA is TGCAGTGCTAGAGGCGACAATGAGCAGTTCTTC.

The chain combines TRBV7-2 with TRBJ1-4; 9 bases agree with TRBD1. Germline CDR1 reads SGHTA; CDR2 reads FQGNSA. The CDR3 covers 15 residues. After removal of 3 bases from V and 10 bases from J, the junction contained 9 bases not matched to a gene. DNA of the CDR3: TGTGCCAGCAGCTTCCACCGGGACAGGGCAGGAAAACTGTTTTTT. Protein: CASSFHRDRAGKLFF.

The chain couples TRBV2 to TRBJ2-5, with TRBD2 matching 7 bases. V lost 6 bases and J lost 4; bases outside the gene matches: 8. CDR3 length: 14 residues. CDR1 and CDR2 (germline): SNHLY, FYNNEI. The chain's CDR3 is CASRPITSVETQYF. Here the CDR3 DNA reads TGTGCCAGCAGACCCATTACTAGCGTAGAGACCCAGTACTTC.

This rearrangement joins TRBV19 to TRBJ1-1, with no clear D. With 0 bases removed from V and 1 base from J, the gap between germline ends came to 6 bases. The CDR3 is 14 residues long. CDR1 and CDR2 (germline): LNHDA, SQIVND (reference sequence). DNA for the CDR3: TGTGCCAGTAGTATAGAACATCCGAACACTGAAGCTTTCTTT. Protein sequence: CASSIEHPNTEAFF.

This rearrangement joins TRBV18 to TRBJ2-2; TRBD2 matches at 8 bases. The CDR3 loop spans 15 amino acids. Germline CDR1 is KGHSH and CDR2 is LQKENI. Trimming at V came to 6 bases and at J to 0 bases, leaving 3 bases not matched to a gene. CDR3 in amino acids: CASSERGTNTGELFF. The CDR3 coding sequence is TGTGCCAGCTCCGAGCGGGGGACGAACACCGGGGAGCTGTTTTTT.

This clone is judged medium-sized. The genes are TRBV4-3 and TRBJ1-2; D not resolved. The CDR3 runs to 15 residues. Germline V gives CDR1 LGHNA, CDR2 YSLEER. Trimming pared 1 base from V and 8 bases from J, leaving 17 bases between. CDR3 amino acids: CASSQGSWELWGYTF. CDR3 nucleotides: TGCGCCAGCAGCCAAGGGTCGTGGGAGCTGTGGGGCTACACCTTC.

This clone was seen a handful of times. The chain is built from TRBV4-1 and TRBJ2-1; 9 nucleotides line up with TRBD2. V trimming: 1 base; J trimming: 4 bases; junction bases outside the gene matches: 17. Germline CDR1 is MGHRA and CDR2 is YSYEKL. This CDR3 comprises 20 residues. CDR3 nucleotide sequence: TGCGCCAGCAGCCAAGCCCGGGGAGCGGGAGGCCGCACGGGTTACAATGAGCAGTTCTTC. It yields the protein CASSQARGAGGRTGYNEQFF.

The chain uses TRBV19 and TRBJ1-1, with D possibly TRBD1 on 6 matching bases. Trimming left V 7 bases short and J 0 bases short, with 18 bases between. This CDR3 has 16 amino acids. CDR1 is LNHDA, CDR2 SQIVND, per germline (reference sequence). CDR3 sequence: CASNGQRPSMNTEAFF. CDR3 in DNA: TGTGCCAGTAATGGACAGCGACCCTCCATGAACACTGAAGCTTTCTTT. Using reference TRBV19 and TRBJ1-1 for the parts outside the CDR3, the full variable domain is DGGITQSPKYLFRKEGQNVTLSCEQNLNHDAMYWYRQDPGQGLRLIYYSQIVNDFQKGDIAEGYSVSREKKESFPLTVTSAQKNPTAFYLCASNGQRPSMNTEAFFGQGTRLTVV.

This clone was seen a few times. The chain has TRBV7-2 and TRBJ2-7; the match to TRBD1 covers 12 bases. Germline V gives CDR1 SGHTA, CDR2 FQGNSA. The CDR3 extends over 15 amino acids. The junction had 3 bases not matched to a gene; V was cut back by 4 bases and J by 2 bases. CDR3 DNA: TGTGCCAGCAGCTCAAGGGACAGGGGGCCCTACGAGCAGTACTTC. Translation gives CASSSRDRGPYEQYF.

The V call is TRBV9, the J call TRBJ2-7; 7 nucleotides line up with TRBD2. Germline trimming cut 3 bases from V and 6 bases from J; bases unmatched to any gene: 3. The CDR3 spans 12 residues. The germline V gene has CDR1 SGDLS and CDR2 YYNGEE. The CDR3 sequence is CASSAGGFEQYF. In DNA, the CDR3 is TGTGCCAGCAGCGCCGGGGGGTTCGAGCAGTACTTC.

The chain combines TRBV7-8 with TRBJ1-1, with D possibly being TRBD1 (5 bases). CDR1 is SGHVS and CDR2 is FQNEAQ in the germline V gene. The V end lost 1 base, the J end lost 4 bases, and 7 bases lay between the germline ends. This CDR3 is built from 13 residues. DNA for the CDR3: TGTGCCAGCAGCTTAGAAGGGGTCACTGAAGCTTTCTTT. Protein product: CASSLEGVTEAFF.

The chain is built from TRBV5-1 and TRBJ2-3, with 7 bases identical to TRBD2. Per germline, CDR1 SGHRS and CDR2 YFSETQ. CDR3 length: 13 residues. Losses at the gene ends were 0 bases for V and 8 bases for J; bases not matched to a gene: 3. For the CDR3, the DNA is TGCGCCAGCAGCTTGGACGGGGGGAGTACGCAGTATTTT. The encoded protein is CASSLDGGSTQYF.

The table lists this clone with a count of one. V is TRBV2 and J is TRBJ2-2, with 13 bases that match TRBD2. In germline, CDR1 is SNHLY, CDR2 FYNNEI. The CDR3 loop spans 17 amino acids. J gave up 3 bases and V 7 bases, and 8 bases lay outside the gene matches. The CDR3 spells CASNQLAGGPYTGELFF. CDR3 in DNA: TGTGCCAGCAACCAACTAGCGGGAGGGCCTTACACCGGGGAGCTGTTTTTT.